Sequencing of this T cell receptor beta chain was carried out in a study of T cells after posttransplantation cyclophosphamide listed by TCRdb under 2016. General notes on the study: T cell repertoire reconstitution was tracked by TRB sequencing after myeloablative bone marrow transplantation in which posttransplantation cyclophosphamide was used as GVHD prophylaxis. Public TRB sequences were compared against a database of over 3,000 sequences linked to responses to pathogens, tumor antigens, self-antigens and alloantigens. Because TRA and TRB clonality correlated tightly in fewer than 10 samples, the subsequent TCR analyses were limited to TRB only. TRB sequencing was performed on blood from all 35 or so PTCy patients with 1-year posttransplant specimens. TRB sequencing was also done on up to 3 additional blood samples from 2 to 5.2 years after transplant in 3 patients, and on pretransplant blood from several patients. Samples from under 40 PTCy-treated patients and approximately 15 related bone marrow donors of those patients were subjected to antigen receptor sequencing. What the authors observed across the whole study: Across 40 to 55 patients, TRB clonality was highly associated with recipient CMV seropositivity and CMV reactivation, and PTCy diversity was similar to diversity in CNI/methotrexate controls. The TRB repertoires of T cells infiltrating skin or GI tract showed only limited overlap with the TRB repertoires of T cells in blood. Donor-recipient similarity was low at 1-2 months but rose over the first year, and later blood repertoires were often dominated by donor CD8+ memory clones.

Genomic DNA was used for TRB sequencing, which was performed with the immunoSEQ assay at survey resolution or with the hsTCRB kit. The original pipeline was this. Initial read processing used immunoSEQ software, and repertoire analyses used the LymphoSeq R package. Clonality was computed as 1 minus normalized Shannon entropy; Gini coefficient was also calculated for each TRB dataset. Phenotypes of unsorted samples were inferred by mapping TRB sequences from sorted subsets of the recipient or donor onto unsorted samples of the same recipient. This immuneACCESS table, as held by TCRdb, lists in-frame sequences with V and J called but not all clones. Of the missing ones, under half trace to an unresolved V gene in checked studies; the others have no known cause. V and J calls and clone size are given by that table; D and trimming were obtained from the DNA. Here the sample has about 2,000 clones; under 85% occur a single time. Of the sample, less than 55% falls within the top ten clones.

Worth noting for this clone: The clone's antigen remains unknown. Base qualities are not recorded, but no much larger clone differs from it by a single base.

In the paper's terms, the treatment or condition label means: high-dose cyclophosphamide on days +3 and +4 as single-agent GVHD prophylaxis. PTCy patients received busulfan and fludarabine conditioning, a related or unrelated marrow graft, and cyclophosphamide on days +3 and +4. PTCy-treated patients came from a prospective multi-institutional clinical trial. Peripheral blood and bone marrow mononuclear cells were isolated by Ficoll-Hypaque density centrifugation and cryopreserved. CD4+ and CD8+ T cells, including naive and memory subsets, were sorted by FACS on a FACSAria II. This TCR was recovered from a male patient aged 25-45 years who received an allogeneic stem cell transplant from a related donor, was CMV-positive, and had no GVHD. Once a transplant has taken place, some T cells may be donor derived. Specimen: CD8+ T cells sorted from PBMCs, collected around 33 weeks after a stem cell transplant with posttransplant cyclophosphamide.

The nucleotides read TGTGCCAGCAGCAAAGAGACAGGACGCCACGAACCCCCTTACAATGAGCAGTTCTTC. Translated, this gives CASSKETGRHEPPYNEQFF. The chain was built from TRBV21-1 and TRBJ2-1; the table's TRBD1 call for D was not verified on the DNA. TRBV21-1 is reported as a pseudogene. The CDR3 goes from the cysteine to the phenylalanine over 19 residues. Only the CDR3 portion is preserved as DNA: 57 bases, with reading frame beginning at the first base.